This TCR beta chain originates from a study of cytomegalovirus exposure and HLA in healthy donors. In the PCR, 60 Vbeta and 13 Jbeta primers were used. In the original processing: Approximately 79 million unique TCR beta chains, roughly 11 million of them shared, were counted by a later analysis. TCRdb keeps only in-frame clones here, not all; method: immunoSEQ multiplex PCR. V and J calls and clone size are as listed in that table; D and trimming were resolved from the DNA. Of some 90,000 clones listed, approximately 80% are singletons. This CDR3 spans 15 amino acids. CDR1 and CDR2 from the germline V gene are SGDLS and YYNGEE. J was trimmed by 2 bases and V by 1 base; bases with no gene match: 3. The sample holds one count of this clone. Its antigen is not identified. Study results and limitations: When a later analysis was performed, an Asian-associated ancestry cluster reportedly had fewer N-insertions than the 666-donor mean. Reports described diagnosis of cytomegalovirus status by the classifier as highly specific and sensitive.

The sequencing sample was made of PBMCs. This TCR derives from a man aged 50 to 60 in good health and CMV-seronegative. The chain links TRBV9 to TRBJ2-1, with 7 bases matching TRBD2. The CDR3 sequence is CASSVLAEAYNEQFF. The DNA of the CDR3 is TGTGCCAGCAGCGTACTAGCGGAAGCCTACAATGAGCAGTTCTTC.